This passage covers 27 T cell receptor beta chains from one sample sequenced in a study of cytomegalovirus exposure and HLA in healthy donors. Primers for the PCR totalled 60 Vbeta and 13 Jbeta. This table comes from immunoSEQ multiplex PCR, and its TCRdb copy is limited to in-frame clones, with some not included. This sample carries some 160,000 clones, roughly three quarters of them seen once, and the ten largest clones take 4% to 5.5%. The source material was PBMCs. These receptors came from a man in his 60s in good health and CMV-seronegative.

This clone was found once. The rearrangement joins TRBV28 to TRBJ1-4, with a weak D call TRBD1 (5 bases). CDR1 and CDR2 from the germline V gene are MDHEN and SYDVKM. V lost 3 bases and J 3 bases, leaving 17 bases between the germline ends. This CDR3 has 17 amino acids. The CDR3 DNA reads TGTGCCAGCAGTTTTTCCGCGTCGACAGCCTCTAATGAAAAACTGTTTTTT. Translation gives CASSFSASTASNEKLFF.

The CDR3 is CASSLLGGGTSYEQYF. Here the CDR3 DNA reads TGTGCCAGCAGCCTCTTAGGGGGAGGGACCTCCTACGAGCAGTACTTC. The chain has TRBV9 and TRBJ2-7; perhaps TRBD2 as D (7 bases). V dropped 4 bases and J dropped 0 bases, with 17 bases sitting between them. Per germline, CDR1 SGDLS and CDR2 YYNGEE. CDR3 length: 16 amino acids.

This chain connects TRBV10-1 to TRBJ2-1, with D maybe TRBD1 (5 bases). This CDR3 is built from 16 residues. V dropped 3 bases and J dropped 8 bases, with 20 bases sitting between them. In germline, CDR1 is WNHNN, CDR2 SYGVQD (reference sequence). In DNA, the CDR3 is TGCGCCAGCAGTGAATGGGGCAGAACCTCCGCGGATGAGCAGTTCTTC. Translated, it gives CASSEWGRTSADEQFF.

The chain joins TRBV7-2 to TRBJ1-4; D gene ambiguous. Per germline, CDR1 SGHTA and CDR2 FQGNSA. The CDR3 has 15 amino acids. V lost 8 bases, J lost 3 bases, and 16 bases lay in between. CDR3: CASSPTWRANEKLFF. The CDR3 DNA reads as TGTGCCAGCTCGCCCACCTGGAGGGCTAATGAAAAACTGTTTTTT.

This clone turned up a few times. V is TRBV19 and J is TRBJ2-2, with TRBD1 identical over 10 bases. V dropped 5 bases and J dropped 6; count of bases not matched to a gene: 6. From germline, CDR1 is LNHDA and CDR2 SQIVND (reference sequence). This CDR3 has 15 amino acids. The CDR3 region has the DNA TGTGCCAGTAGTGGGGGACAGGGGTGGGCCGGGGAGCTGTTTTTT. Its protein is CASSGGQGWAGELFF.

The chain uses TRBV4-1 and TRBJ1-5; 8 positions agree with TRBD1. The germline CDR1 and CDR2 sequences are MGHRA and YSYEKL. This CDR3 has 16 amino acids. Germline trimming cut 0 bases from V and 7 bases from J; bases unmatched to any gene: 8. CDR3 in amino acids: CASSQDFQGAGQPQHF. For the CDR3, the DNA is TGCGCCAGCAGCCAAGATTTTCAGGGGGCAGGACAGCCCCAGCATTTT.

V and J are TRBV4-1 and TRBJ1-5; D may be TRBD1 (6 bases). This CDR3 spans 13 amino acids. The germline V gene encodes CDR1 MGHRA and CDR2 YSYEKL. V lost 4 bases, J lost 9 bases, and 13 bases lay in between. CDR3 in amino acids: CASSPAGEGPQHF. Here the CDR3 DNA reads TGCGCCAGCAGCCCAGCAGGGGAAGGGCCCCAGCATTTT.

The chain employs TRBV10-1 and TRBJ2-1; TRBD2 matches 13 bases. The V gene end was trimmed by 2 bases and the J gene end by 8 bases; junction bases not matched to a gene: 6. This CDR3 contains 16 residues. CDR1 is WNHNN and CDR2 is SYGVQD in the germline V gene (reference sequence). DNA of the CDR3: TGCGCCAGCAGTGAGGCCGGGACTAGCGGGATGCATGAGCAGTTCTTC. Translated: CASSEAGTSGMHEQFF.

The chain uses TRBV5-1 and TRBJ2-2, with 10 bases fitting TRBD1. The CDR3 spans 16 residues. Germline lookup yields CDR1 SGHRS and CDR2 YFSETQ. The ends lost 3 bases at V and 5 bases at J; junction bases unmatched: 7. In DNA form, the CDR3 reads TGCGCCAGCAGCTCTCTGACAGGGGGCGGGACCGGGGAGCTGTTTTTT. Its translation is CASSSLTGGGTGELFF.

The chain couples TRBV7-3 to TRBJ2-5; 8 bases align to TRBD1. The germline CDR1 and CDR2 sequences are SGHTA and FQGTGA. The ends lost 6 bases at V and 3 bases at J; junction bases unmatched: 3. This CDR3 spans 13 amino acids. CDR3 sequence reads: CASSSDREETQYF. The CDR3 coding sequence is TGTGCCAGCAGTTCGGACAGGGAAGAGACCCAGTACTTC.

CDR3 sequence: CASRQGNTIYF. The CDR3 DNA follows: TGTGCCAGCAGGCAGGGTAACACCATATATTTT. The V gene is TRBV6-1, the J gene TRBJ1-3; TRBD1 is a possible D gene (5 bases). CDR3 length equals 11 residues. CDR1 is MNHNS and CDR2 is SASEGT in the germline V gene. Trimming shortened V by 6 bases and J by 7 bases, and 7 bases separated the two germline ends.

The V gene is TRBV5-4, the J gene TRBJ2-5, with 8 bases aligning to TRBD2. CDR1 SGHNT and CDR2 YYREEE come from the germline V gene (reference sequence). The CDR3 sequence is 15 residues long. The J segment lost 11 bases and the V segment lost 0 bases, leaving 12 bases of the junction unmatched. The CDR3 sequence is CASSLVAGSRREQYF. Written as DNA, the CDR3 is TGTGCCAGCAGCTTGGTAGCGGGGAGCCGTAGGGAGCAGTACTTC.

Only a few counts were recorded for this clone. The chain recombines TRBV28 with TRBJ2-1; 7 nucleotides agree with TRBD2. V was pared by 2 bases and J by 5 bases, with 6 bases of the junction left unmatched. The V gene's germline CDR1 is MDHEN and CDR2 SYDVKM. The CDR3 loop spans 15 amino acids. The CDR3 nucleotides read TGTGCCAGCAGTTTAAGGACTAGTAACCACAATGAGCAGTTCTTC. Amino acids: CASSLRTSNHNEQFF.

The chain employs TRBV28 and TRBJ2-7; 7 bases match TRBD2. Germline V gene data show CDR1 as MDHEN and CDR2 as SYDVKM. CDR3 size: 14 residues. The V and J ends lost 2 bases and 9 bases, in that order; junction bases with no gene match: 10. Here the CDR3 DNA reads TGTGCCAGCAGTTTAGCGGGGGTGGGATTAGGGCAGTACTTC. The encoded protein is CASSLAGVGLGQYF.

The genes are TRBV19 and TRBJ2-2, with D possibly matching TRBD2 (6 bases). CDR1 is LNHDA and CDR2 is SQIVND in the germline V gene (reference sequence). This CDR3 has 14 amino acids. V shed 5 bases and J shed 6 bases, with 13 bases lying between them. The CDR3 loop reads CASSSGGGAGELFF. In DNA form, the CDR3 reads TGTGCCAGTAGTTCGGGTGGCGGGGCCGGGGAGCTGTTTTTT.

The CDR3 loop reads CASSPGTSGVNNEQFF. The CDR3 DNA sequence: TGTGCCAGCAGCCCCGGGACTAGCGGCGTTAACAATGAGCAGTTCTTC. The rearrangement links TRBV7-9 to TRBJ2-1; 11 bases agree with TRBD2. The CDR3 loop spans 16 amino acids. The J segment lost 5 bases and the V segment lost 5 bases, leaving 8 bases of the junction unmatched. CDR1 and CDR2 (germline): SEHNR, FQNEAQ (reference sequence).

The rearrangement uses TRBV5-4 and TRBJ2-3; maybe TRBD2 (6 bases). Germline-derived CDR1 and CDR2 are SGHNT and YYREEE (reference sequence). V lost 3 bases to trimming and J lost 2 bases, with 10 bases between them. CDR3 length equals 14 residues. CDR3 nucleotide sequence: TGTGCCAGCAGCTCCGGGAGATACACAGATACGCAGTATTTT. This encodes CASSSGRYTDTQYF.

The chain employs TRBV27 and TRBJ2-5; possible D gene TRBD2, 6 bases. Germline V gene lookup returns CDR1 MNHEY and CDR2 SMNVEV (reference sequence). The CDR3 spans 14 residues. V was clipped by 2 bases and J by 5 bases, with 12 bases between them. CDR3 DNA sequence: TGTGCCAGCAGTTTAGAGTGGAGGGTTGAGACCCAGTACTTC. Its protein is CASSLEWRVETQYF.

The rearrangement links TRBV9 to TRBJ1-5, with TRBD1 as a possible D gene (6 bases). V was cut by 3 bases and J by 3 bases, with 13 bases left in between. This CDR3 spans 15 amino acids. Germline CDR1 is SGDLS and CDR2 is YYNGEE. The CDR3 here is CASSGPGTNNQPQHF. As DNA, the CDR3 is TGTGCCAGCAGCGGGCCCGGGACAAACAATCAGCCCCAGCATTTT. The whole variable domain, filled in from reference TRBV9 and TRBJ1-5, reads DSGVTQTPKHLITATGQRVTLRCSPRSGDLSVYWYQQSLDQGLQFLIQYYNGEERAKGNILERFSAQQFPDLHSELNLSSLELGDSALYFCASSGPGTNNQPQHFGDGTRLSIL.

This chain joins TRBV27 and TRBJ1-2; D is unresolved. The CDR3 sequence is 14 residues long. With 6 bases removed from V and 7 bases from J, the gap between germline ends came to 18 bases. Germline V CDR1 and CDR2: MNHEY, SMNVEV (reference sequence). The CDR3 DNA is TGTGCCAGCAGACCCTCGGGAGGGCGACGTGGCTACACCTTC. This translates into CASRPSGGRRGYTF.

This clone was seen once. The gene calls are TRBV2 and TRBJ2-2; TRBD1 agrees at 7 bases. This CDR3 comprises 13 residues. CDR1 and CDR2 (germline): SNHLY, FYNNEI. J lost 6 bases, V lost 5 bases, and 3 bases had no gene match. The CDR3 nucleotides are TGTGCCAGCAGTAACAGGGGATCCGGGGAGCTGTTTTTT. Its translation: CASSNRGSGELFF.

The chain uses TRBV7-2 and TRBJ2-7; 8 bases agree with TRBD1. V was clipped by 4 bases and J by 5 bases; unmatched bases: 4. There are 13 residues in the CDR3. Germline V lookup: CDR1 SGHTA, CDR2 FQGNSA. CDR3 amino acids: CASSSSGGNEQYF. The CDR3 DNA reads TGTGCCAGCAGCTCATCAGGGGGCAACGAGCAGTACTTC.

The chain is built from TRBV2 and TRBJ1-2; TRBD1 is a possible D gene (5 bases). The CDR3 runs 15 residues. Germline CDR1 reads SNHLY; CDR2 reads FYNNEI. The V end lost 6 bases, the J end lost 0 bases, and 14 bases lay between the germline ends. The CDR3 reads CASRGGEAANYGYTF. CDR3 DNA sequence: TGTGCCAGCAGGGGGGGTGAGGCGGCTAACTATGGCTACACCTTC.

The V call is TRBV25-1, the J call TRBJ2-2; possible D gene TRBD2, 6 bases. From germline, CDR1 is MGHDK and CDR2 SYGVNS. Trimming shortened V by 6 bases and J by 5 bases, and 13 bases separated the two germline ends. This CDR3 comprises 14 residues. This CDR3 is CASSDNLATGELFF. CDR3 bases: TGTGCCAGCAGCGATAATCTAGCGACCGGGGAGCTGTTTTTT.

V usage is TRBV4-1 and J usage is TRBJ2-6; 8 nucleotides line up with TRBD1. Germline loops: CDR1 MGHRA, CDR2 YSYEKL. Trimming cost V 0 bases and J 0 bases; bases outside gene matches: 7. The length of the CDR3 is 19 residues. Here the CDR3 reads CASSQEGQGRLSGANVLTF. The CDR3 bases are TGCGCCAGCAGCCAAGAAGGACAGGGTCGTCTCTCTGGGGCCAACGTCCTGACTTTC.

The chain has TRBV28 and TRBJ2-7; D is unclear. From germline, CDR1 is MDHEN and CDR2 SYDVKM. V was trimmed by 6 bases and J by 7 bases, leaving 19 bases between them. The CDR3 totals 14 residues. The CDR3 here is CASSVPGSPREQYF. The CDR3 coding sequence is TGTGCCAGCAGCGTGCCCGGGTCACCTAGGGAGCAGTACTTC.

The chain joins TRBV7-3 to TRBJ1-6, with 7 bases that match TRBD1. The length of the CDR3 is 15 residues. CDR1 is SGHTA and CDR2 is FQGTGA in the germline V gene. Trimming took 2 bases from V and 5 from J; bases not matched to a gene: 3. The CDR3 DNA sequence: TGTGCCAGCAGCTTAGGAGGGGGCAATAATTCACCCCTCCACTTT. Translation gives CASSLGGGNNSPLHF. The full variable domain, completed using reference TRBV7-3 and TRBJ1-6, is GAGVSQTPSNKVTEKGKYVELRCDPISGHTALYWYRQSLGQGPEFLIYFQGTGAADDSGLPNDRFFAVRPEGSVSTLKIQRTERGDSAVYLCASSLGGGNNSPLHFGNGTRLTVT.